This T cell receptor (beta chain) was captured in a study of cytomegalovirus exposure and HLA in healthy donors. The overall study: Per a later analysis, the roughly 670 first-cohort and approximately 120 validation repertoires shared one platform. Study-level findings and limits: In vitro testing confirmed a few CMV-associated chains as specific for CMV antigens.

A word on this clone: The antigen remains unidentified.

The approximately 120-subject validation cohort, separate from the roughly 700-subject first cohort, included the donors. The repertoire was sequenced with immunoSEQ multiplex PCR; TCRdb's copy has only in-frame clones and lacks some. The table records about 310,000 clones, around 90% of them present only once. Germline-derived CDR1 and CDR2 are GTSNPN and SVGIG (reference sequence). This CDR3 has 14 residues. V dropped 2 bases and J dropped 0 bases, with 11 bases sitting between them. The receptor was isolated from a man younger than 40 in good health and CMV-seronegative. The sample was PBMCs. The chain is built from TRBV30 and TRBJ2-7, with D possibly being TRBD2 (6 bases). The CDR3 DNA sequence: TGTGCCTGGAGTAGGGCGGGGAGCTCCTACGAGCAGTACTTC. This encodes CAWSRAGSSYEQYF.